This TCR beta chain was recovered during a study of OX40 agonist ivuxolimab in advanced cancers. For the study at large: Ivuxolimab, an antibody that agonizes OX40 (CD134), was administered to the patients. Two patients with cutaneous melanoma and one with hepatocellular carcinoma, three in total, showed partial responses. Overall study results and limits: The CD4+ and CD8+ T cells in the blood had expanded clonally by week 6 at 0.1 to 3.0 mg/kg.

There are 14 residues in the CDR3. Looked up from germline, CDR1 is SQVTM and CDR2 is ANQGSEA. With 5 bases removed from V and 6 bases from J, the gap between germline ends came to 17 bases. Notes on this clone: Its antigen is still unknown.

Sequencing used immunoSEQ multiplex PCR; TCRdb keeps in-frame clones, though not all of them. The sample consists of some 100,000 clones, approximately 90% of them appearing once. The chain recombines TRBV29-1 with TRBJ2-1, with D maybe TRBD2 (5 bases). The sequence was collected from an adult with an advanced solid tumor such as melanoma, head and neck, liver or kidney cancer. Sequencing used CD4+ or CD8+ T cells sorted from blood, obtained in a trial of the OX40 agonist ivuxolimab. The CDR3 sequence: CSVRRNSGGNEQFF. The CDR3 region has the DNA TGCAGCGTTCGGAGGAACAGCGGCGGCAATGAGCAGTTCTTC.